One sample yielded the 27 T cell receptor beta chains listed below, sequenced in a study of T cell clonality in common variable immunodeficiency. TCRdb's copy holds only in-frame clones and misses some; the assay was immunoSEQ multiplex PCR. The data show around 60,000 clones, none appearing only once, with 1.5% to 2% held by the ten largest. Sequenced material: peripheral blood mononuclear cells. These receptors were collected from a person aged 18 to 70 in good health.

In the case of this clone: The read gets to within 3 residues of the CDR3 end, and the germline J gene fills in the rest. The V gene is TRBV7-9, the J gene TRBJ2-5; D possibly corresponds to TRBD2 (6 bases). The CDR3 is 14 amino acids. The germline gives CDR1 SEHNR, CDR2 FQNEAQ (reference sequence). V gave up 1 base and J gave up 2 bases, with 8 bases separating them. This chain's CDR3 is CASSLVGGQETQYF. CDR3 DNA (partial): TGTGCCAGCAGCTTAGTCGGAGGGCAAGAGACC.

This clone was seen ten or more times. Sequencing ends 3 residues short of the CDR3 end; the germline J gene provides the rest. V is TRBV19 and J is TRBJ2-2, with 11 bases that match TRBD1. Trimming at V came to 5 bases and at J to 5 bases, leaving 4 bases not matched to a gene. Germline V gene lookup returns CDR1 LNHDA and CDR2 SQIVND (reference sequence). The CDR3 is made up of 15 amino acids. The CDR3 reads CASSERDRGTGELFF. The covered CDR3 bases are TGTGCCAGTAGTGAACGGGACAGGGGGACCGGGGAG.

This clone was detected many times. A junction end diverges from the germline sequence, so it may reflect a read error. The CDR3 end lies 3 residues beyond the end of the read and is filled in from the germline J gene. This rearrangement joins TRBV20-1 to TRBJ2-1; TRBD1 matches 10 bases. This CDR3 is 15 amino acids long. CDR1 is DFQATT and CDR2 is SNEGSKA in the germline V gene (reference sequence). The CDR3 DNA, read in part, is TGCAGTGCCAGAGGGGACAGGGGACTTTACAATGAG. Its translation: CSARGDRGLYNE. The CDR3 reads in full as CSARGDRGLYNEQFF.

This clone was recorded at least ten times. The CDR3 is cut off 3 residues early in the read; its end comes from the germline J gene. The V and J genes are TRBV19 and TRBJ1-4; 8 bases line up with TRBD1. There are 17 residues in the CDR3. Germline V gene sequence: CDR1 LNHDA, CDR2 SQIVND (reference sequence). Trimming at V came to 3 bases and at J to 0 bases, leaving 6 bases not matched to a gene. The covered CDR3 bases are TGTGCCAGTAGTATGATAGGGACAGGAGCAACTAATGAAAAA. Amino acid sequence: CASSMIGTGATNEK. The CDR3 reads in full as CASSMIGTGATNEKLFF.

This clone has ten or more counts. The CDR3 end falls 3 residues outside the read, so it is completed with the germline J gene. The gene calls are TRBV29-1 and TRBJ2-5; D is perhaps TRBD1 (6 bases). In germline, CDR1 is SQVTM, CDR2 ANQGSEA. The CDR3 length is 16 residues. V was trimmed by 0 bases and J by 4 bases, leaving 18 bases between them. CDR3 DNA (partial): TGCAGCGTTGAAGATTGGGCCAAGGACAGAGGAGAGACC. Its protein product is CSVEDWAKDRGET. The whole CDR3 sequence reads CSVEDWAKDRGETQYF.

This clone was counted at least ten times. The read terminates 3 residues before the CDR3 end, so the remaining end is supplied by the germline J gene. The chain links TRBV20-1 to TRBJ2-3; maybe TRBD2 (5 bases). Germline values: CDR1 DFQATT, CDR2 SNEGSKA (reference sequence). The CDR3 runs to 13 residues. V lost 2 bases and J lost 1, with 7 bases in between. The CDR3 loop reads CSARIGGTDTQYF. The covered CDR3 bases are TGCAGTGCTAGAATCGGGGGCACAGATACG.

This clone was picked up many times. Read data end 3 residues before the CDR3 end; the end is taken from the germline J gene. J is TRBJ2-3 and V is TRBV19; TRBD1 is a possible D gene (5 bases). CDR1 and CDR2 (germline): LNHDA, SQIVND (reference sequence). The ends were cut back, 3 bases at V and 4 bases at J, with 11 bases in the middle. The CDR3 runs 14 residues. The CDR3 loop reads CASSISQGADTQYF. The part of the CDR3 DNA that was read is TGTGCCAGTAGTATTAGTCAGGGCGCAGATACG. The full variable domain, with the rest looked up from reference TRBV19 and TRBJ2-3, is DGGITQSPKYLFRKEGQNVTLSCEQNLNHDAMYWYRQDPGQGLRLIYYSQIVNDFQKGDIAEGYSVSREKKESFPLTVTSAQKNPTAFYLCASSISQGADTQYFGPGTRLTVL.

This clone occurred many times. The read gets to within 3 residues of the CDR3 end, and the germline J gene fills in the rest. The gene calls are TRBV15 and TRBJ1-2, with D uncertain. The CDR3 runs to 14 residues. From germline, CDR1 is LNHNV and CDR2 YYDKDF (reference sequence). The V gene lost 3 bases and the J gene lost 7 bases, with 15 bases spanning the gap. The chain's CDR3 is CATSSTYPPGGYTF. CDR3 bases read: TGTGCCACCAGCAGCACTTACCCACCCGGTGGC.

This clone was picked up many times. The CDR3 goes on 3 residues after the read ends, and that part is filled in from the germline J gene. This chain joins TRBV2 and TRBJ2-2, with D uncertain. CDR3 length: 12 amino acids. Trimming took off 7 bases at V and 5 bases at J, with 8 bases between the two ends. Germline assignment: CDR1 SNHLY and CDR2 FYNNEI. Partial CDR3 DNA: TGTGCCAGCAACCAAGGGACCGGGGAG. It translates to CASNQGTGE. The whole CDR3 region reads CASNQGTGELFF.

At least ten counts were recorded for this clone. The missing CDR3 end, 3 residues past where the read stops, is filled in from the germline J gene. The rearrangement uses TRBV7-6 and TRBJ2-1; possibly TRBD1 for D (6 bases). The CDR3 runs 15 residues. Germline CDR1 and CDR2: SGHVS and FNYEAQ. The V and J ends lost 5 bases and 0 bases respectively, with 11 bases between them. CDR3 DNA (partial): TGTGCCAGCAGCCGAAAACAGGGCTCCTACAATGAG. Its protein is CASSRKQGSYNE. From start to end, the CDR3 is CASSRKQGSYNEQFF.

This clone was detected ten times or more. The read finishes 3 residues shy of the CDR3 end, and the germline J gene is used to complete it. The genes are TRBV2 and TRBJ2-7; the match to TRBD2 covers 12 bases. V lost 5 bases, J lost 4 bases, and 6 bases stayed unmatched. The CDR3 length is 15 residues. The germline gives CDR1 SNHLY, CDR2 FYNNEI. Partial CDR3 DNA: TGTGCCAGCAGTCGGACTAGCGGGAAGAGATACGAG. The encoded protein is CASSRTSGKRYE. The full CDR3 sequence reads CASSRTSGKRYEQYF.

This clone was recorded at least ten times. The read halts 3 residues ahead of the CDR3 end, with the missing end drawn from the germline J gene. The V gene is TRBV7-6, the J gene TRBJ2-7, with 11 bases aligning to TRBD1. The germline V gene has CDR1 SGHVS and CDR2 FNYEAQ. The CDR3 totals 15 residues. The V gene end was trimmed by 2 bases and the J gene end by 3 bases; junction bases not matched to a gene: 3. The CDR3 DNA, read in part, is TGTGCCAGCAGCTTAACTGGGACAGGGGGCTACGAG. It yields the protein CASSLTGTGGYE. The whole CDR3 reads CASSLTGTGGYEQYF.

This clone has at least ten counts. The CDR3 end falls 3 residues outside the read, so it is completed with the germline J gene. The chain has TRBV6-2 or TRBV6-3 and TRBJ1-5; 7 positions agree with TRBD1. The CDR3 extends over 13 amino acids. Trimming at V came to 6 bases and at J to 4 bases, leaving 3 bases not matched to a gene. The germline CDR1 and CDR2 sequences are MNHEY and SVGEGT. CDR3 residues: CASSMTGNQPQHF. CDR3 DNA (partial): TGTGCCAGCAGCATGACAGGGAATCAGCCC.

In its sample, this clone was seen many times. The read falls 3 residues short of the CDR3 end, and the missing part is taken from the germline J gene. The chain recombines TRBV23-1 with TRBJ1-3; 7 positions agree with TRBD1. TRBV23-1 qualifies as an ORF whose function is uncertain. Trimming cost V 7 bases and J 3 bases; bases outside gene matches: 3. This CDR3 has 13 amino acids. The CDR3 bases that were read are TGCGCCAGCAAGCGACAGGGTGGAAACACC. Translated, it gives CASKRQGGNT. The full CDR3 protein reads CASKRQGGNTIYF.

This clone has at least ten counts. The read ends 3 residues before the CDR3 terminus; that terminus is restored from the germline J gene. The genes are TRBV2 and TRBJ1-2, with no clear D. V lost 5 bases and J lost 0, with 10 bases in between. The CDR3 is 14 amino acids. Germline loops: CDR1 SNHLY, CDR2 FYNNEI. The CDR3 DNA, read in part, is TGTGCCAGCAGTAAGGACTCAGCTAACTATGGC. It specifies CASSKDSANYG. The full CDR3 sequence reads CASSKDSANYGYTF. Filled out from reference TRBV2 and TRBJ1-2, the complete variable domain reads EPEVTQTPSHQVTQMGQEVILRCVPISNHLYFYWYRQILGQKVEFLVSFYNNEISEKSEIFDDQFSVERPDGSNFTLKIRSTKLEDSAMYFCASSKDSANYGYTFGSGTRLTVV.

This clone has a handful of counts. Coverage ceases 3 residues before the CDR3 finishes, and the germline J gene fills in the end. J is TRBJ1-5 and V is TRBV19; D is possibly TRBD1 (6 bases). CDR1 LNHDA and CDR2 SQIVND come from the germline V gene (reference sequence). The CDR3 has 18 amino acids. V dropped 5 bases and J dropped 0 bases, with 20 bases sitting between them. CDR3 amino acids: CASSPRAGVTLSNQPQHF. The part of the CDR3 DNA that was read is TGTGCCAGTAGTCCCCGGGCAGGGGTAACCCTTAGCAATCAGCCC.

This clone occurred many times. The CDR3 is cut off 3 residues early in the read; its end comes from the germline J gene. The chain uses TRBV5-1 and TRBJ1-1; TRBD1 might be the D (6 bases). V was trimmed by 1 base and J by 3 bases, leaving 13 bases between them. The CDR3 covers 15 residues. Germline V gene sequence: CDR1 SGHRS, CDR2 YFSETQ. The CDR3 DNA, read in part, is TGCGCCAGCAGCTTGTCGGGGGGCGGGGACACTGAA. This sequence encodes CASSLSGGGDTE. The full-length CDR3 reads as CASSLSGGGDTEAFF.

This clone came up many times. Read coverage stops 3 residues before the CDR3 terminus; the germline J gene supplies the remainder. The V gene is TRBV4-1, the J gene TRBJ2-7; 8 nucleotides agree with TRBD1. CDR1 is MGHRA, CDR2 YSYEKL, per germline. CDR3 size: 14 residues. Trimming cost V 3 bases and J 4 bases; bases outside gene matches: 5. The sequenced CDR3 bases are TGCGCCAGCAGCCAGTCCGGACAGGGATACGAG. This sequence encodes CASSQSGQGYE. The entire CDR3 reads CASSQSGQGYEQYF.

The table lists this clone with many counts. The part of the CDR3 DNA that was read is TGCGCCAGCAGCAGGGACAGCGAG. Residues: CASSRDSE. The whole CDR3 is CASSRDSEQYF. This sequence joins TRBV5-1 and TRBJ2-7; 7 bases fit TRBD1. The CDR3 is cut off 3 residues early in the read; its end comes from the germline J gene. Germline-derived CDR1 and CDR2 are SGHRS and YFSETQ. Trimming took 4 bases from V and 6 from J; bases not matched to a gene: 1. The CDR3 runs 11 residues.

This clone was observed at least ten times. The read ends 3 residues shy of where the CDR3 ends; the end is completed using the germline J gene. V is TRBV6-2 or TRBV6-3 and J is TRBJ1-5; weak D call: TRBD1 (5 bases). V shed 3 bases and J shed 6 bases, with 12 bases lying between them. Germline loops: CDR1 MNHEY, CDR2 SVGEGT. The CDR3 covers 14 residues. The part of the CDR3 DNA that was read is TGTGCCAGCAGTTATCGTACGGGGGTTCAGCCC. Protein product: CASSYRTGVQP. The full CDR3 sequence reads CASSYRTGVQPQHF.

This clone was picked up many times. The sequenced fragment ends 3 residues before the CDR3 boundary, so the rest is inferred from the germline J gene. The rearrangement joins TRBV19 to TRBJ2-1, with 10 nucleotides matching TRBD1. With V trimmed by 4 bases and J by 5 bases, 5 bases remained unmatched. CDR1 is LNHDA and CDR2 is SQIVND in the germline V gene (reference sequence). This CDR3 has 15 residues. The CDR3 DNA, read in part, is TGTGCCAGTAGTACGCGGACAGGGGGGGACAATGAG. It specifies CASSTRTGGDNE. From start to end, the CDR3 is CASSTRTGGDNEQFF.

The sample holds many counts of this clone. The CDR3 sequence is CASRGQGAINTGELFF. The covered CDR3 bases are TGCGCCAGCAGAGGACAGGGGGCCATCAACACCGGGGAG. The chain combines TRBV5-1 with TRBJ2-2, with 11 bases matching TRBD1. The sequenced fragment ends 3 residues before the CDR3 boundary, so the rest is inferred from the germline J gene. There are 16 residues in the CDR3. Unmatched junction bases numbered 5, after V lost 5 bases and J lost 2 bases. Germline lookup yields CDR1 SGHRS and CDR2 YFSETQ.

This clone has at least ten counts. The observed sequence ends 3 residues before the CDR3 terminus, with the missing tail filled in from the germline J gene. The V call is TRBV6-1, the J call TRBJ1-1; D is ambiguous. The length of the CDR3 is 16 residues. Germline V CDR1 and CDR2: MNHNS, SASEGT. The V end lost 2 bases, the J end lost 0 bases, and 13 bases lay between the germline ends. This chain's CDR3 is CASSEYFRALNTEAFF. CDR3 DNA, as far as it was read: TGTGCCAGCAGTGAATACTTTAGGGCTTTGAACACTGAA.

This clone showed up many times. The CDR3 end is not reached by the read, which stops 3 residues before it; the germline J gene fills it in. The chain carries TRBV11-2 and TRBJ1-6, with 8 bases matching TRBD1. Trimming cost V 4 bases and J 9 bases; bases outside gene matches: 8. CDR1 and CDR2 (germline): SGHAT, FQNNGV. CDR3 length: 15 residues. Incomplete CDR3 DNA: TGTGCCAGCAGCTCCCGACAGGGGCGTAGTTCACCC. Translating gives CASSSRQGRSSP. The full CDR3 sequence reads CASSSRQGRSSPLHF.

This clone occurred many times. The read falls 3 residues short of the CDR3 end, and the missing part is taken from the germline J gene. The gene calls are TRBV11-2 and TRBJ1-1; the D gene is possibly TRBD1 (5 bases). The CDR3 consists of 15 residues. Germline CDR1 and CDR2: SGHAT and FQNNGV. The V end was cut by 2 bases, the J end by 4 bases, with 14 bases between. This CDR3 is CASSLNPSGSTEAFF. The CDR3 bases that were read are TGTGCCAGCAGCTTAAACCCCTCAGGGTCCACTGAA.

This clone was recorded at least ten times. The CDR3 is cut off 3 residues early in the read; its end comes from the germline J gene. The V call is TRBV7-9, the J call TRBJ2-7; D unclear. Trimming removed 1 base at V and 2 bases at J, with 12 bases between. Germline CDR1 SEHNR, CDR2 FQNEAQ (reference sequence). The CDR3 sequence is 15 residues long. The CDR3 loop reads CASSLGQMSAYEQYF. The DNA read from the CDR3 is TGTGCCAGCAGCTTAGGGCAGATGTCTGCCTACGAG.

At least ten counts were recorded for this clone. The read finishes 3 residues shy of the CDR3 end, and the germline J gene is used to complete it. The chain employs TRBV30 and TRBJ1-4, with a weak D call TRBD1 (6 bases). Germline loops: CDR1 GTSNPN, CDR2 SVGIG (reference sequence). V was trimmed by 2 bases and J by 3 bases, leaving 13 bases between them. This CDR3 is 15 amino acids long. The sequenced CDR3 bases are TGTGCCTGGAGTCGCGGGGGCCAGCCTAATGAAAAA. Its translation: CAWSRGGQPNEK. The CDR3 reads in full as CAWSRGGQPNEKLFF.